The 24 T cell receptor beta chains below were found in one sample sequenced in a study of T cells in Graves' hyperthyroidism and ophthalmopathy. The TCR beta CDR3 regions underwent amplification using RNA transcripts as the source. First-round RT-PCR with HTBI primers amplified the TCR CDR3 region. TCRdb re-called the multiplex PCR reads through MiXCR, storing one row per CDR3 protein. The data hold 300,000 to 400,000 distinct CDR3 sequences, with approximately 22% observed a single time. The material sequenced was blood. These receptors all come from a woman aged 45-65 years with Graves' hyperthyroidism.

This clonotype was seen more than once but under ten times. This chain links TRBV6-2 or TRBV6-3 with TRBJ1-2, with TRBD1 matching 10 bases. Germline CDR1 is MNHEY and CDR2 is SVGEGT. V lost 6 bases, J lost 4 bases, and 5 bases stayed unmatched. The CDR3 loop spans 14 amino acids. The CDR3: CASRTGQGRYGYTF. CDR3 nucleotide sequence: TGTGCCAGCAGGACGGGACAGGGGCGCTATGGCTACACCTTC.

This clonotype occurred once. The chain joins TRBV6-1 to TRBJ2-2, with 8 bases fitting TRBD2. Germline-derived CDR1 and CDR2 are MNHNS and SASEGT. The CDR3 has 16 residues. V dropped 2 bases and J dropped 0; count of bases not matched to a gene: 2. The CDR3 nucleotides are TGTGCCAGCAGTGAACGGGGGGGCTCGAACACCGGGGAGCTGTTTTTT. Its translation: CASSERGGSNTGELFF.

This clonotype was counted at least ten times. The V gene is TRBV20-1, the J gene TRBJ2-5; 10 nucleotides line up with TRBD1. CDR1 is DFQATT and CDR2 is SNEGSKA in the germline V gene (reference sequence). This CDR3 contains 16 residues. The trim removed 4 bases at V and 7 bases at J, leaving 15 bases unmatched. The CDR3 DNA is TGCAGTGCTAACCACCCACGACAGGGGGCACTTGGGACCCAGTACTTC. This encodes CSANHPRQGALGTQYF.

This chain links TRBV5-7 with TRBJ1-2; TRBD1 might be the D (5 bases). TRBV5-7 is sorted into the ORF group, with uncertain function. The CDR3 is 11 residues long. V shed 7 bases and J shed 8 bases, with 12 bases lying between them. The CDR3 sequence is CASGRQLGYTF. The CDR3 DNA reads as TGTGCCAGCGGAAGACAGTTGGGCTACACCTTC.

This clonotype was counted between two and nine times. The CDR3 loop reads CSARPRGPNQPQHF. The CDR3 DNA follows: TGCAGTGCTAGGCCCAGGGGCCCCAATCAGCCCCAGCATTTT. This rearrangement joins TRBV20-1 to TRBJ1-5; perhaps TRBD1 as D (6 bases). This CDR3 has 14 residues. V was clipped by 3 bases and J by 3 bases, with 12 bases between them. Germline CDR1 and CDR2: DFQATT and SNEGSKA (reference sequence).

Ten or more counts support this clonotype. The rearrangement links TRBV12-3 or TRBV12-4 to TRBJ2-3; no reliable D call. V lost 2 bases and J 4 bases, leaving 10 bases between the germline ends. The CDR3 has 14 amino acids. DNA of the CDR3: TGTGCCAGCAGTTTATTAGGCTTTTCAGATACGCAGTATTTT. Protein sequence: CASSLLGFSDTQYF.

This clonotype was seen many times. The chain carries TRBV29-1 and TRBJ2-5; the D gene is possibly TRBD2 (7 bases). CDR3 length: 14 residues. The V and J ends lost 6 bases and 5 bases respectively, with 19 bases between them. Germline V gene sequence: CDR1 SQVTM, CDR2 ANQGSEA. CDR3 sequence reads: CSVTIGGARETQYF. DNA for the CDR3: TGCAGCGTCACCATTGGGGGGGCGCGGGAGACCCAGTACTTC.

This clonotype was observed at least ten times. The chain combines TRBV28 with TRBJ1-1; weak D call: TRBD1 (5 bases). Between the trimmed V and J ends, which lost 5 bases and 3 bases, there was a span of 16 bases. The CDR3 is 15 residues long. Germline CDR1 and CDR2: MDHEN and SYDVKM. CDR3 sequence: CASSETGYGDTEAFF. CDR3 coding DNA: TGTGCCAGCAGTGAAACAGGCTACGGGGACACTGAAGCTTTCTTT. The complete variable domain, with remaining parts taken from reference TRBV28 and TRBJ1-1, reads DVKVTQSSRYLVKRTGEKVFLECVQDMDHENMFWYRQDPGLGLRLIYFSYDVKMKEKGDIPEGYSVSREKKERFSLILESASTNQTSMYLCASSETGYGDTEAFFGQGTRLTVV.

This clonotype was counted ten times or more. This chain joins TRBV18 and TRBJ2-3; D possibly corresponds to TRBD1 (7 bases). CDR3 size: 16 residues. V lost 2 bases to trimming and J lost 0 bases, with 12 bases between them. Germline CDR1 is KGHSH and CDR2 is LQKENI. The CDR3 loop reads CASSPATGTSTDTQYF. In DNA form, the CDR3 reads TGTGCCAGCTCACCAGCGACAGGGACTAGCACAGATACGCAGTATTTT. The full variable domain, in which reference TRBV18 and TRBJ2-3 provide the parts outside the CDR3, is NAGVMQNPRHLVRRRGQEARLRCSPMKGHSHVYWYRQLPEEGLKFMVYLQKENIIDESGMPKERFSAEFPKEGPSILRIQQVVRGDSAAYFCASSPATGTSTDTQYFGPGTRLTVL.

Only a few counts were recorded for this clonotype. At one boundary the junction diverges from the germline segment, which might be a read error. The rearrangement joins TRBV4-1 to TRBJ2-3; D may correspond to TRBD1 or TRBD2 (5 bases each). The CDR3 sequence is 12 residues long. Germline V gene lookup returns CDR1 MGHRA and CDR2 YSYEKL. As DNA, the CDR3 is TGCGCCAGCATTAGCGCCACAGGTACGCAGTATTTT. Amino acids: CASISATGTQYF.

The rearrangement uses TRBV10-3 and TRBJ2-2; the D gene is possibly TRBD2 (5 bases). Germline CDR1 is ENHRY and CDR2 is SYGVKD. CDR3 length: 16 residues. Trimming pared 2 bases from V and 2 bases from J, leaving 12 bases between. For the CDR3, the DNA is TGTGCCATCAGTGAGAACGAGGGCTTCAACACCGGGGAGCTGTTTTTT. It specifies CAISENEGFNTGELFF.

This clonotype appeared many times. The CDR3: CASSQTGKAYEQYF. The CDR3 region has the DNA TGTGCCAGCAGCCAGACAGGGAAAGCCTACGAGCAGTACTTC. The chain couples TRBV11-2 to TRBJ2-7; TRBD1 aligns across 7 bases. The length of the CDR3 is 14 residues. CDR1 is SGHAT and CDR2 is FQNNGV in the germline V gene. V was clipped by 5 bases and J by 2 bases; unmatched bases: 6.

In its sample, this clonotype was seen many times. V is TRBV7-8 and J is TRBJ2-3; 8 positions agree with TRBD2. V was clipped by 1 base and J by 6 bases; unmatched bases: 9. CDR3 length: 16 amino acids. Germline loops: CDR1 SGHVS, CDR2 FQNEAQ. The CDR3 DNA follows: TGTGCCAGCAGCTTAGTGAGCGGGAGTCTAGCTGATACGCAGTATTTT. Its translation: CASSLVSGSLADTQYF.

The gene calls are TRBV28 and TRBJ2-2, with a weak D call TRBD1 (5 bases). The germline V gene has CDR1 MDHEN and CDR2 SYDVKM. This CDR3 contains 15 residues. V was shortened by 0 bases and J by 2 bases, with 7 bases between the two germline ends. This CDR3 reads CASSLWTANTGELFF. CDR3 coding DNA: TGTGCCAGCAGTTTATGGACAGCAAACACCGGGGAGCTGTTTTTT.

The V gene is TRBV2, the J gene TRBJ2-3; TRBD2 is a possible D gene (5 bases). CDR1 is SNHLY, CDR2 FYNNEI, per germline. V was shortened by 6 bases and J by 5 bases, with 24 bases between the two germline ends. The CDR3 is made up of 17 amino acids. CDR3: CASSGVPKGLLIDTQYF. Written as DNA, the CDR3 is TGTGCCAGCAGCGGGGTTCCGAAGGGTTTGTTAATAGATACGCAGTATTTT.

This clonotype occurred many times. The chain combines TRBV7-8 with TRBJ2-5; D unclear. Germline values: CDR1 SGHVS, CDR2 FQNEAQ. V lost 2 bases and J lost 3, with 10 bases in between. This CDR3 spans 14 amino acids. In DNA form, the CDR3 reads TGTGCCAGCAGCTTATTTGGCAGTAAAGAGACCCAGTACTTC. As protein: CASSLFGSKETQYF. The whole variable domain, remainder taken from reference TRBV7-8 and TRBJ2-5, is GAGVSQSPRYKVAKRGQDVALRCDPISGHVSLFWYQQALGQGPEFLTYFQNEAQLDKSGLPSDRFFAERPEGSVSTLKIQRTQQEDSAVYLCASSLFGSKETQYFGPGTRLLVL.

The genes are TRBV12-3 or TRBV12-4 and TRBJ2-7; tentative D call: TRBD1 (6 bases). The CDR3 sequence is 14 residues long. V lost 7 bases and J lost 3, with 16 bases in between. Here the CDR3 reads CASTLKGVYYEQYF. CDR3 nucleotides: TGTGCCAGCACCTTAAAGGGGGTCTACTACGAGCAGTACTTC.

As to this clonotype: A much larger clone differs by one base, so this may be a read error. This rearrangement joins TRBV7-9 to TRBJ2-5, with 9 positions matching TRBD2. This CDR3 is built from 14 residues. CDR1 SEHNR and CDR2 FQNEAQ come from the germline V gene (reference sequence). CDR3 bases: TGTGCCAACAGCCGGGGACTAGCTCAAGAGACCCAGTACTTC. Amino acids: CANSRGLAQETQYF.

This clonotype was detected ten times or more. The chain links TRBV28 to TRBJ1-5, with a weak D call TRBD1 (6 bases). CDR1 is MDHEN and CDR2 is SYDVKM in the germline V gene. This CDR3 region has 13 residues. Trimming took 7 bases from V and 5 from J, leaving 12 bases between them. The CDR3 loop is CASTVDSYQPQHF. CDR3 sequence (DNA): TGTGCCAGCACTGTGGACAGTTATCAGCCCCAGCATTTT.

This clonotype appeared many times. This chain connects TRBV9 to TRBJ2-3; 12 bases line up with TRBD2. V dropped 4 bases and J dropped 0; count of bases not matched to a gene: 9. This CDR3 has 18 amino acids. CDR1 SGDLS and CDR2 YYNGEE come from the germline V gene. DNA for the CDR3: TGTGCCAGCAGCCCCGGGACTAGCGGGCAAACTAGCACAGATACGCAGTATTTT. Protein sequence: CASSPGTSGQTSTDTQYF.

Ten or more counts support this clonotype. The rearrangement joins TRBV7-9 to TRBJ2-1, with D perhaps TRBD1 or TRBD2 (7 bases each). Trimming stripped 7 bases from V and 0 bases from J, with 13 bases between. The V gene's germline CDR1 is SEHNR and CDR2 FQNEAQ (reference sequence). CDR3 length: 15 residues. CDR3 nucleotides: TGTGCCAGCACCAGCGGGACAGTCTCCTACAATGAGCAGTTCTTC. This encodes CASTSGTVSYNEQFF.

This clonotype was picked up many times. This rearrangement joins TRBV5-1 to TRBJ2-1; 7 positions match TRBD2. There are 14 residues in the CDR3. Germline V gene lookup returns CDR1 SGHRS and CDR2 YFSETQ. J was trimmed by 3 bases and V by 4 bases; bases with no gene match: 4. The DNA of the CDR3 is TGCGCCAGCAGCCTTCTAGCGGACTACAATGAGCAGTTCTTC. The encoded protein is CASSLLADYNEQFF. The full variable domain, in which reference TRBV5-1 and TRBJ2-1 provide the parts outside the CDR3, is KAGVTQTPRYLIKTRGQQVTLSCSPISGHRSVSWYQQTPGQGLQFLFEYFSETQRNKGNFPGRFSGRQFSNSRSEMNVSTLELGDSALYLCASSLLADYNEQFFGPGTRLTVL.

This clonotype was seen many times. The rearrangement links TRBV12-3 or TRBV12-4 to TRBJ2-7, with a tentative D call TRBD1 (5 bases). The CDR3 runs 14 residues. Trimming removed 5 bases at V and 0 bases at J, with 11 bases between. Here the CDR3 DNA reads TGTGCCAGCAGTCGTGACAGCGTCTCCTACGAGCAGTACTTC. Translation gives CASSRDSVSYEQYF.

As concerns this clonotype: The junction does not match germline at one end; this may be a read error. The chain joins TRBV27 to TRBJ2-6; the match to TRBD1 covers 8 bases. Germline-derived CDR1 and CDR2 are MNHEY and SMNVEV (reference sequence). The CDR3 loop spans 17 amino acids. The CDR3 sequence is CASSLGTGGSGPNVLTF. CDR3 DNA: TGTGCCAGCAGTTTAGGGACAGGAGGCTCTGGGCCCAACGTCCTGACTTTC.